This T cell receptor beta chain was sequenced during a study of cytomegalovirus exposure and HLA in healthy donors. PCR was performed using 60 Vbeta and 13 Jbeta primers. TCRdb keeps only in-frame clones here, not all; method: immunoSEQ multiplex PCR. This sample carries about 55,000 clones, 55% to 75% of them seen once, and the ten largest clones take less than 45%. Study results and caveats: Follow-up analysis found HLA locus-dependent TCR association rates, highest for DRB1 and lowest for HLA-C. Rarity marked most TCR sequences, yet some public TCRs occurred in many donors. Because they were indistinguishable, some V segments, including TRBV6-2 and TRBV6-3, were excluded. There was a cluster of highly shared sequence variants that was likely a sequencing artifact.

There are a few counts of this clone. Its antigen is as yet unknown. Germline CDR1 MNHNS, CDR2 SASEGT. CDR3 size: 15 residues. Trimming left V 2 bases short and J 3 bases short, with 10 bases between. This receptor was identified in a man aged 40-49 years in good health and CMV-seropositive. Sequenced material: PBMCs. The rearrangement links TRBV6-1 to TRBJ2-2, with a tentative D call TRBD1 (5 bases). The CDR3 coding sequence is TGTGCCAGCAGTGAATGGCTAGGGGACACCGGGGAGCTGTTTTTT. Amino acid sequence: CASSEWLGDTGELFF.